These T cell receptor beta chains were read from a single sample in a study of technical replicates of blood from several donors. TCRdb's table, derived via immunoSEQ multiplex PCR, lists solely in-frame clones and lacks some. The sample has tens of thousands of clones; around 96% are singletons. Sequenced input: T cells isolated from PBMCs. The receptors were gathered from a human donor in good health. CDR3s include the opening cysteine and the closing phenylalanine or tryptophan. A D gene is named only where the DNA matches it firmly. Not all rows give a size; the values are once, few, many and, for expanded clones, a class.

-,TRBV6-5,TRBJ1-3,-,CASSAILGNTIYF,TGTGCCAGCAGTGCGATTCTCGGAAACACCATATATTTT
-,TRBV21-1,TRBJ2-3,-,CASGSVQAGADTQYF,TGTGCCAGCGGATCAGTTCAAGCAGGGGCAGATACGCAGTATTTT
-,TRBV9,TRBJ2-7,-,CASSVDPGLGYEQYF,TGTGCCAGCAGCGTAGACCCGGGACTGGGGTACGAGCAGTACTTC
-,TRBV11-1,TRBJ1-1,-,CASSSGKGWGNTEAFF,TGTGCCAGCAGCAGCGGAAAAGGGTGGGGGAACACTGAAGCTTTCTTT
-,TRBV29-1,TRBJ1-1,once,CSGGPPVSETEAFF,TGCAGCGGCGGGCCCCCGGTCTCGGAGACTGAAGCTTTCTTT
TRBD1,TRBV25-1,TRBJ1-2,once,CASSLTQGKVNGYTF,TGTGCCAGCAGCCTTACACAGGGGAAAGTCAATGGCTACACCTTC
-,TRBV7-6,TRBJ2-2,-,CASSLARVPSTGELFF,TGTGCCAGCAGCTTAGCGCGGGTCCCAAGCACCGGGGAGCTGTTTTTT
TRBD2,TRBV9,TRBJ2-5,-,CASSEGTSGNQETQYF,TGTGCCAGCAGCGAGGGGACTAGCGGGAACCAAGAGACCCAGTACTTC
-,TRBV15,TRBJ2-7,-,CATSVGASYEQYF,TGTGCCACCAGCGTAGGGGCAAGCTACGAGCAGTACTTC
-,TRBV7-3,TRBJ1-5,-,CASSSYSNQPQHF,TGTGCCAGCAGCTCCTATAGCAATCAGCCCCAGCATTTT
TRBD1,TRBV27,TRBJ2-5,-,CASSPDRGKETQYF,TGTGCCAGCAGCCCGGACAGGGGTAAAGAGACCCAGTACTTC
-,TRBV29-1,TRBJ2-1,-,CSVEYYNEQFF,TGCAGCGTTGAGTATTACAATGAGCAGTTCTTC
-,TRBV7-9,TRBJ2-5,once,CASSLGTGTIETQYF,TGTGCCAGCAGCTTAGGGACAGGGACTATCGAGACCCAGTACTTC
TRBD1,TRBV28,TRBJ2-7,-,CASSLDRALEQYF,TGTGCCAGCAGTTTGGACAGGGCCCTCGAGCAGTACTTC
-,TRBV6-5,TRBJ1-1,-,CASTPGGTDTEAFF,TGTGCCAGCACACCGGGGGGTACAGACACTGAAGCTTTCTTT
TRBD1,TRBV27,TRBJ2-7,-,CASSLLGTGDYEQYF,TGTGCCAGCAGTTTGCTAGGGACAGGGGACTACGAGCAGTACTTC
-,TRBV9,TRBJ1-3,-,CASSAGQITGNTIYF,TGTGCCAGCAGCGCTGGACAGATAACTGGAAACACCATATATTTT
TRBD2,TRBV7-2,TRBJ2-1,-,CASSSLAASPVEQFF,TGTGCCAGCAGCTCCCTAGCGGCAAGCCCGGTGGAGCAGTTCTTC
TRBD1,TRBV7-3,TRBJ2-1,-,CASSLIPGQVNEQFF,TGTGCCAGCAGCTTAATCCCGGGACAGGTAAATGAGCAGTTCTTC
TRBD2,TRBV7-3,TRBJ2-2,-,CASSRTSGSPLNTGELFF,TGTGCCAGCAGCCGGACTAGCGGGTCTCCCCTAAACACCGGGGAGCTGTTTTTT